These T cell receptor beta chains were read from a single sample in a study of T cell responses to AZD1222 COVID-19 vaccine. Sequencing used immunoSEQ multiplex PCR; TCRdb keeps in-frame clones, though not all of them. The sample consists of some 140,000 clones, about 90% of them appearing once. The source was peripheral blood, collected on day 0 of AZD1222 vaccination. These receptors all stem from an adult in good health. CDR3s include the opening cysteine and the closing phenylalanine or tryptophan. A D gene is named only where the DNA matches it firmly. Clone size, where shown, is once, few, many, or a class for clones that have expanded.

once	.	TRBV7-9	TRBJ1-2	TGTGCCAGCAGACATTCACAGTCAGACTATGGCTACACCTTC	CASRHSQSDYGYTF
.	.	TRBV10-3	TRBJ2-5	TGTGCCATCAGTGAGTCTGGCAGAGAGACCCAGTACTTC	CAISESGRETQYF
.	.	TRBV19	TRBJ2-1	TGTGCCAGTAGTATCGGGAGAAACAATGAGCAGTTCTTC	CASSIGRNNEQFF
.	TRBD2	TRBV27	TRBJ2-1	TGTGCCAGCAGTGTTCTAGCGGGCGGTGAGCAGTTCTTC	CASSVLAGGEQFF
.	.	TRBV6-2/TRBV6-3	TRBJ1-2	TGTGCCAGCAGCCCCTTTCGGGGGGCCAACTATGGCTACACCTTC	CASSPFRGANYGYTF
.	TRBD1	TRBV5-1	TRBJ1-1	TGCGCCAGCCTGGGACAGCCGAACACTGAAGCTTTCTTT	CASLGQPNTEAFF
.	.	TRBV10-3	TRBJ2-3	TGTGCCATCAGTGAGTCCACAGATACGCAGTATTTT	CAISESTDTQYF
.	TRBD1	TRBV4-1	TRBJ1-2	TGCGCCAGCAGCCAAGATGACAGGGCCTATGGCTACACCTTC	CASSQDDRAYGYTF
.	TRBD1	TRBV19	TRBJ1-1	TGTGCCAGTACCCGGGACAGGGGGACTGAAGCTTTCTTT	CASTRDRGTEAFF
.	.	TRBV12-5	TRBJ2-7	TGTGCTAGTGCCCTATACAGGGCAAACTACGAGCAGTACTTC	CASALYRANYEQYF
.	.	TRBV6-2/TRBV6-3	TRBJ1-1	TGTGCCAGCAGTTACGTGGGCCAAGAAGCTTTCTTT	CASSYVGQEAFF
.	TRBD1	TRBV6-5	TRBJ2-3	TGTGCCAGCAGCCTCGACAGGGTAGCGCAGTATTTT	CASSLDRVAQYF
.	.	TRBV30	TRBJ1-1	TGTGCCTGGAAGGGACTTACCCCCGCTGAAGCTTTCTTT	CAWKGLTPAEAFF
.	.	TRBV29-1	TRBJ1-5	TGCAGCGTCGAAAGGGGGAAAGGCGAGCCCCAGCATTTT	CSVERGKGEPQHF
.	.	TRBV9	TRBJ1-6	TGTGCCAGCAGCGTAGGGCCGGGGAACTCACCCCTCCACTTT	CASSVGPGNSPLHF
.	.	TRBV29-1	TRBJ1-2	TGCAGCGTTGGCTCTGGACGACTCAACTATGGCTATGGCTACACCTTC	CSVGSGRLNYGYGYTF
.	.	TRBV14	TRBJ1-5	TGTGCCAGCAGTACAGGGTCCACTCAGCCCCAGCATTTT	CASSTGSTQPQHF
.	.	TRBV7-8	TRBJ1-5	TGTGCCAGCAGCTTATCTCCCGGGGGGCTAGCCCAGCCCCAGCATTTT	CASSLSPGGLAQPQHF
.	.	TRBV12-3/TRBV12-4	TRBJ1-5	TGTGCCAGCAAGTGGAGGAGCAATCAGCCCCAGCATTTT	CASKWRSNQPQHF
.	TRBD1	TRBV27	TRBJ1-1	TGTGCCACAACTCCACAGGGGAGTCGGGAAGCTTTCTTT	CATTPQGSREAFF
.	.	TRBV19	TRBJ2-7	TGTGCCAGTAGCCTAACAGGGCCCAGCTACGAGCAGTACTTC	CASSLTGPSYEQYF
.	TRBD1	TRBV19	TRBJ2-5	TGTGCCAGTAGCGTCAACAGGGGAGAGACCCAGTACTTC	CASSVNRGETQYF
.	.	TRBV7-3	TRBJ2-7	TGTGCCAGCAGCTTGGGACCCCACTACGAGCAGTACTTC	CASSLGPHYEQYF
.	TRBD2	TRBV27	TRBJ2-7	TGTGCCAGCAGTCCACACACTAGCGGACTCTCCTACGAGCAGTACTTC	CASSPHTSGLSYEQYF
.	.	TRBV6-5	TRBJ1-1	TGTGCCAGCAGTTACCGGACGGCGAACACTGAAGCTTTCTTT	CASSYRTANTEAFF
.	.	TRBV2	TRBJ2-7	TGTGCCAGCAGTGAAAGAAGACAGCCCTCCTACGAGCAGTACTTC	CASSERRQPSYEQYF
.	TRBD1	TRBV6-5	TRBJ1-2	TGTGCCAGCAGTTCGGGACAGGGCGAGGCCTATGGCTACACCTTC	CASSSGQGEAYGYTF
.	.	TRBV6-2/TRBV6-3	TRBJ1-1	TGTGCCAGCAGTTACGGGTACAGGAACACTGAAGCTTTCTTT	CASSYGYRNTEAFF
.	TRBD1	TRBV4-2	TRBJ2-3	TGTGCCAGCAGCCAGGATAACAGGGACAGGGGGGATAGCACAGATACGCAGTATTTT	CASSQDNRDRGDSTDTQYF
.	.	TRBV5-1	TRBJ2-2	TGCGCCAGCAGCTTGAGCGGCGGGGAGCTGTTTTTT	CASSLSGGELFF
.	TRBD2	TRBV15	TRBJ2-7	TGTGCCACCAGCACCGGGACTAGCGGGAGGTCCTACGAGCAGTACTTC	CATSTGTSGRSYEQYF
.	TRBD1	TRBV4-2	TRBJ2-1	TGTGCCAGCAGCCAAGAGAAGGGACAGGGTAACAATGAGCAGTTCTTC	CASSQEKGQGNNEQFF
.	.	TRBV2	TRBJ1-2	TGTGCCAGCAGTGGCAGGGTTGATTTCCGGACCTATGGCTACACCTTC	CASSGRVDFRTYGYTF
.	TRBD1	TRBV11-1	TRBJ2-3	TGTGCCAGCAGTAACAGGGGGTCTAGCACAGATACGCAGTATTTT	CASSNRGSSTDTQYF
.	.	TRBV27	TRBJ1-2	TGTGCCAGCAGTTTAAGCCAGGGATCAGCCTACTATGGCTACACCTTC	CASSLSQGSAYYGYTF
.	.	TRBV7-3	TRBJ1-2	TGTGCCAGCAGCTTAACACCGGGGGTGGATGGCTACACCTTC	CASSLTPGVDGYTF
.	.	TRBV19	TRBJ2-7	TGTGCCAGTAGTATAGCGGACCGGTTATACGAGCAGTACTTC	CASSIADRLYEQYF
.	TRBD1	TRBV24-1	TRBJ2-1	TGTGCCACCAGTGATATAGGACAGGGGTCCTCCAATGAGCAGTTCTTC	CATSDIGQGSSNEQFF
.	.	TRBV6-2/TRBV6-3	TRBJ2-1	TGTGCCAGCAGTTACCTCTCAGGGGATTCAAATGAGCAGTTCTTC	CASSYLSGDSNEQFF
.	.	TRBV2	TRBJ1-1	TGTGCCAGCAGTGGGGACACCACTGAAGCTTTCTTT	CASSGDTTEAFF
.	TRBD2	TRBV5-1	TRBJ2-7	TGCGCCAGCAGCCTGGGACTAGGAGGCTACGAGCAGTACTTC	CASSLGLGGYEQYF
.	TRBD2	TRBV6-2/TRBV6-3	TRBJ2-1	TGTGCCAGCAGTCCCGGCCGGACTAGCGGGAGAGGGTCCTACAATGAGCAGTTCTTC	CASSPGRTSGRGSYNEQFF
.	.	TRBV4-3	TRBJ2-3	TGCGCCAGCAGCCAAGAAGGAGGGAGGGGACAGAGCACAGATACGCAGTATTTT	CASSQEGGRGQSTDTQYF
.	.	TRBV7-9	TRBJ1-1	TGTGCCAGCAGCTTAGAGCATCGCCCCGCTTACGGAGCTTTCTTT	CASSLEHRPAYGAFF
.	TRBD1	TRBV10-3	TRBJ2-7	TGTGCCATGAGGGACAGCGTAACCTACGAGCAGTACTTC	CAMRDSVTYEQYF